This TCR beta chain is from a study of OX40 agonist ivuxolimab in advanced cancers. On the study more broadly: The eligibility criteria allowed prior anti-PD-1, anti-PD-L1 or anti-CTLA-4 therapy, and approximately 38% had some.

Study-wide results and limits: At doses 0.1 to 3.0 mg/kg, CD4+ and CD8+ clones expanded.

On this clone itself: As yet, its antigen is unknown.

Baseline, cycle 4 day 1, and cycle 7 day 1 were the blood sampling points. The assay was immunoSEQ multiplex PCR, and TCRdb's table has in-frame clones only and misses some. The table has more than 85,000 clones, 70% to 90% seen once; the top ten hold roughly 0.5%. V shed 6 bases and J shed 4 bases, with 9 bases lying between them. CDR1 MNHNS and CDR2 SASEGT come from the germline V gene. CDR3 size: 12 residues. This sample comprised CD4+ or CD8+ T cells sorted from blood, obtained in a trial of the OX40 agonist ivuxolimab. This sequence joins TRBV6-1 and TRBJ1-2; D not resolved. This sequence was found in an adult with an advanced solid tumor such as melanoma, head and neck, liver or kidney cancer. The CDR3 loop is CASSRAFYGYTF. CDR3 nucleotides: TGTGCCAGCAGCCGGGCTTTCTATGGCTACACCTTC.